Below are 25 T cell receptor beta chains sequenced from a single sample in a study of response to subunit inactivated influenza vaccine. MiXCR was run by TCRdb on the RT-PCR reads, yielding one entry per CDR3 protein. Among 200,000 to 300,000 distinct CDR3 sequences listed, 9% to 15% were seen once. This specimen was non-naive T cells sorted from PBMCs, taken around 15 days before vaccination. These receptors were obtained from a man over 45 who received an inactivated influenza vaccine.

The chain employs TRBV7-2 and TRBJ2-2; D may be TRBD1 (6 bases). The CDR3 is 15 residues long. V was shortened by 5 bases and J by 0 bases, with 10 bases between the two germline ends. Germline-derived CDR1 and CDR2 are SGHTA and FQGNSA. This CDR3 is CASSRRQANTGELFF. In nucleotides, the CDR3 is TGTGCCAGCAGCCGAAGACAGGCGAACACCGGGGAGCTGTTTTTT.

This clonotype was picked up many times. The chain has TRBV4-1 and TRBJ2-2, with D maybe TRBD2 (6 bases). This CDR3 has 16 residues. Trimming left V 6 bases short and J 6 bases short, with 20 bases between. Germline V gene sequence: CDR1 MGHRA, CDR2 YSYEKL. This CDR3 is CASSHGGVRRSGELFF. The CDR3 DNA reads TGCGCCAGCAGTCACGGAGGGGTTCGTAGGTCCGGGGAGCTGTTTTTT.

This clonotype came up a few times. The chain links TRBV20-1 to TRBJ2-6; 7 positions match TRBD2. The CDR3 runs to 18 residues. The V gene end was trimmed by 6 bases and the J gene end by 0 bases; junction bases not matched to a gene: 14. The germline V gene has CDR1 DFQATT and CDR2 SNEGSKA (reference sequence). The CDR3 loop is CSASKAGRIISGANVLTF. In DNA, the CDR3 is TGCAGTGCCAGCAAAGCGGGACGGATCATCTCTGGGGCCAACGTCCTGACTTTC.

This chain joins TRBV6-2 or TRBV6-3 and TRBJ2-3; no reliable D call. The CDR3 totals 13 residues. CDR1 and CDR2 from the germline V gene are MNHEY and SVGEGT. V lost 7 bases to trimming and J lost 3 bases, with 11 bases between them. The CDR3: CASNPSTTDTQYF. In DNA, the CDR3 is TGTGCCAGCAACCCAAGTACGACAGATACGCAGTATTTT.

This clonotype was counted many times. This rearrangement joins TRBV7-2 to TRBJ1-6; D unclear. This CDR3 is built from 14 residues. V shed 2 bases and J shed 9 bases, with 11 bases lying between them. Germline V gives CDR1 SGHTA, CDR2 FQGNSA. The CDR3 loop is CASSLNGAGSPLHF. The DNA for the CDR3 is TGTGCCAGCAGCTTAAACGGTGCGGGTTCACCCCTCCACTTT.

This clonotype was seen a handful of times. CDR3 sequence (DNA): TGTGCCAGCAGCTTAGCCGGCGGGAGGCAGTTCTTC. As protein: CASSLAGGRQFF. The chain couples TRBV7-2 to TRBJ2-1, with 7 bases fitting TRBD2. This CDR3 spans 12 amino acids. The trim removed 0 bases at V and 12 bases at J, leaving 2 bases unmatched. Looked up from germline, CDR1 is SGHTA and CDR2 is FQGNSA.

This clonotype showed up just a few times. This chain's CDR3 is CASSQGGASGSGVNEQFF. The DNA for the CDR3 is TGCGCCAGCAGCCAAGGTGGGGCTAGCGGGAGTGGGGTCAATGAGCAGTTCTTC. V gene TRBV4-1 combines with J gene TRBJ2-1, with TRBD2 matching over 10 bases. V dropped 1 base and J dropped 6; count of bases not matched to a gene: 12. The CDR3 sequence is 18 residues long. Looked up from germline, CDR1 is MGHRA and CDR2 is YSYEKL.

The V call is TRBV6-5, the J call TRBJ1-3, with D uncertain. The CDR3 length is 15 residues. Germline lookup yields CDR1 MNHEY and CDR2 SVGAGI. Trimming took 2 bases from V and 0 from J, leaving 8 bases between them. CDR3 region: CASSYGEFSGNTIYF. The CDR3 DNA reads as TGTGCCAGCAGTTACGGGGAATTCTCTGGAAACACCATATATTTT.

V is TRBV20-1 and J is TRBJ2-7, with 13 bases that match TRBD2. CDR3 size: 13 residues. V was clipped by 5 bases and J by 3 bases; unmatched bases: 1. Germline CDR1 reads DFQATT; CDR2 reads SNEGSKA (reference sequence). As DNA, the CDR3 is TGCAGTGCTGGACTAGCGGGAGTCTACGAGCAGTACTTC. This encodes CSAGLAGVYEQYF.

This clonotype was seen a handful of times. V is TRBV7-8 and J is TRBJ2-1, with 10 bases lining up with TRBD1. Germline CDR1 and CDR2: SGHVS and FQNEAQ. CDR3 length: 15 residues. V lost 3 bases to trimming and J lost 6 bases; unmatched junction nucleotides: 5. This CDR3 is CASSLWDRGGNEQFF. CDR3 nucleotides: TGTGCCAGCAGCTTGTGGGACAGGGGTGGCAATGAGCAGTTCTTC. Full variable domain (rest looked up from reference TRBV7-8 and TRBJ2-1): GAGVSQSPRYKVAKRGQDVALRCDPISGHVSLFWYQQALGQGPEFLTYFQNEAQLDKSGLPSDRFFAERPEGSVSTLKIQRTQQEDSAVYLCASSLWDRGGNEQFFGPGTRLTVL.

The rearrangement joins TRBV6-1 to TRBJ2-7; the D is unclear. Germline V lookup: CDR1 MNHNS, CDR2 SASEGT. V was shortened by 10 bases and J by 3 bases, with 22 bases between the two germline ends. The CDR3 covers 15 residues. CDR3 sequence (DNA): TGTGCCACCAAGGATAGGGTTGGGAACCTCTACGAGCAGTACTTC. The encoded protein is CATKDRVGNLYEQYF.

The V and J genes are TRBV7-8 and TRBJ2-5, with 9 bases matching TRBD1. The germline V gene encodes CDR1 SGHVS and CDR2 FQNEAQ. V lost 5 bases, J lost 3 bases, and 4 bases stayed unmatched. The CDR3 length is 14 residues. For the CDR3, the DNA is TGTGCCAGCAGCGACCGGGACAGGGAAGAGACCCAGTACTTC. Translated, it gives CASSDRDREETQYF.

This clonotype has just one count. The chain employs TRBV2 and TRBJ2-1; D possibly corresponds to TRBD2 (5 bases). Trimming took off 8 bases at V and 0 bases at J, with 20 bases between the two ends. The CDR3 runs to 17 residues. The germline gives CDR1 SNHLY, CDR2 FYNNEI. CDR3 sequence reads: CASASRVAFSSYNEQFF. CDR3 coding DNA: TGTGCCAGCGCCTCGAGGGTTGCGTTTAGCTCCTACAATGAGCAGTTCTTC.

This clonotype was observed many times. The chain employs TRBV27 and TRBJ2-1, with D hard to call. V lost 6 bases to trimming and J lost 6 bases, with 9 bases between them. This CDR3 contains 12 residues. CDR1 MNHEY and CDR2 SMNVEV come from the germline V gene (reference sequence). Here the CDR3 reads CASRRTSNEQFF. Here the CDR3 DNA reads TGTGCCAGCAGACGTACAAGCAATGAGCAGTTCTTC.

This clonotype was seen a handful of times. This sequence joins TRBV11-2 and TRBJ2-1; D gene uncertain. CDR1 is SGHAT and CDR2 is FQNNGV in the germline V gene. The CDR3 spans 15 residues. V was trimmed by 0 bases and J by 0 bases, leaving 6 bases between them. As DNA, the CDR3 is TGTGCCAGCAGCTTAGACCTTCGCTCCTACAATGAGCAGTTCTTC. Protein product: CASSLDLRSYNEQFF. Supplemented by reference TRBV11-2 and TRBJ2-1, the full variable domain reads EAGVAQSPRYKIIEKRQSVAFWCNPISGHATLYWYQQILGQGPKLLIQFQNNGVVDDSQLPKDRFSAERLKGVDSTLKIQPAKLEDSAVYLCASSLDLRSYNEQFFGPGTRLTVL.

CDR3 nucleotides: TGTGCCAGTAGTCAAGACAGGGAATACTCCGAGCAGTACTTC. This gives the protein CASSQDREYSEQYF. The chain links TRBV19 to TRBJ2-7; TRBD1 aligns across 7 bases. Looked up from germline, CDR1 is LNHDA and CDR2 is SQIVND (reference sequence). Germline trimming cut 5 bases from V and 6 bases from J; bases unmatched to any gene: 10. CDR3 length: 14 residues.

The V gene is TRBV28, the J gene TRBJ1-5; 8 bases match TRBD1. Germline V gives CDR1 MDHEN, CDR2 SYDVKM. V was clipped by 11 bases and J by 5 bases; unmatched bases: 11. This CDR3 has 14 amino acids. The DNA for the CDR3 is TGTGCCGGCGGGACAGGTGATCTAGATCAGCCCCAGCATTTT. Amino acids: CAGGTGDLDQPQHF.

The genes are TRBV3-1 and TRBJ1-4, with TRBD1 matching over 8 bases. This CDR3 is 15 amino acids long. Germline values: CDR1 LGHDT, CDR2 YNNKEL (reference sequence). Trimming at V came to 3 bases and at J to 7 bases, leaving 7 bases not matched to a gene. CDR3 loop: CASSHLSQGVEKLFF. The CDR3 coding sequence is TGTGCCAGCAGCCATTTATCACAGGGGGTTGAAAAACTGTTTTTT.

About this clonotype: Germline is not matched at one junction end, which may reflect a read error. The chain links TRBV7-8 to TRBJ2-3, with no clear D. CDR3 length: 12 amino acids. Germline V gene sequence: CDR1 SGHVS, CDR2 FQNEAQ. CDR3 DNA sequence: TGTGCCAGCAGCATAGCCCTTGATACGCAGTATTTT. Translation gives CASSIALDTQYF.

The chain uses TRBV6-2 or TRBV6-3 and TRBJ1-1; no reliable D call. From germline, CDR1 is MNHEY and CDR2 SVGEGT. The CDR3 is 13 amino acids. V was pared by 4 bases and J by 3 bases, with 9 bases between. In DNA form, the CDR3 reads TGTGCCAGCAGTTCTCTCCAGGACACTGAAGCTTTCTTT. Encoded protein: CASSSLQDTEAFF.

This clonotype showed up just a few times. This chain uses TRBV27 with TRBJ2-7; D is ambiguous. There are 16 residues in the CDR3. CDR1 MNHEY and CDR2 SMNVEV come from the germline V gene (reference sequence). Trimming cost V 5 bases and J 2 bases, with 19 bases left between them. The DNA of the CDR3 is TGTGCCAGCAGTCAAGATGTGGTCTTCCAGACCTACGAGCAGTACTTC. This translates into CASSQDVVFQTYEQYF.

The rearrangement uses TRBV7-2 and TRBJ1-5, with a possible D match to TRBD1 (5 bases). The CDR3 has 12 residues. CDR1 and CDR2 (germline): SGHTA, FQGNSA. Trimming pared 5 bases from V and 5 bases from J, leaving 7 bases between. CDR3 sequence (DNA): TGTGCCAGCAGCGGGGGTTATCAGCCCCAGCATTTT. It codes for CASSGGYQPQHF.

This clonotype was recorded many times. The chain's CDR3 is CASSLKGGETQYF. CDR3 coding DNA: TGCGCCAGCAGCTTGAAGGGAGGAGAGACCCAGTACTTC. The gene calls are TRBV5-1 and TRBJ2-5; D is perhaps TRBD2 (6 bases). Deletions cut 1 base from V and 4 bases from J, with 8 bases between. The CDR3 sequence is 13 residues long. CDR1 SGHRS and CDR2 YFSETQ come from the germline V gene.

This clonotype appeared a few times. This chain links TRBV12-3 or TRBV12-4 with TRBJ2-3; TRBD2 matches at 9 bases. CDR3 length: 17 amino acids. J lost 5 bases, V lost 1 base, and 10 bases had no gene match. The CDR3 sequence is CASSLGRVAGAGDTQYF. The CDR3 nucleotides are TGTGCCAGCAGTTTAGGACGCGTAGCGGGAGCGGGAGATACGCAGTATTTT.

This clonotype has a handful of counts. V and J are TRBV5-1 and TRBJ1-2; D call uncertain. V was pared by 0 bases and J by 2 bases, with 8 bases between. This CDR3 is built from 14 residues. Germline V gives CDR1 SGHRS, CDR2 YFSETQ. CDR3 residues: CASSLDGKNYGYTF. The CDR3 bases are TGCGCCAGCAGCTTGGACGGCAAGAACTATGGCTACACCTTC.